Following are 10 T cell receptor beta chains from one sample sequenced in a study of blood T cell repertoires in COVID-19. This table comes from immunoSEQ multiplex PCR, and its TCRdb copy is limited to in-frame clones, with some not included. The profile shows approximately 100,000 clones, around 90% of them singletons. The sequenced sample consisted of peripheral blood. These receptors came from a man aged 65-85 years with acute or convalescent COVID-19.

This clone has a single count. The V gene is TRBV7-8, the J gene TRBJ1-4; D is perhaps TRBD1 (5 bases). The germline V gene encodes CDR1 SGHVS and CDR2 FQNEAQ. V lost 0 bases and J lost 7, with 15 bases in between. This CDR3 region has 16 residues. CDR3 region: CASSLAGRVRGEKLFF. Here the CDR3 DNA reads TGTGCCAGCAGCTTAGCGGGCAGGGTGCGGGGTGAAAAACTGTTTTTT.

V is TRBV2 and J is TRBJ1-6, with TRBD1 as a possible D gene (6 bases). The ends were cut back, 3 bases at V and 9 bases at J, with 12 bases in the middle. Germline assignment: CDR1 SNHLY and CDR2 FYNNEI. This CDR3 spans 14 amino acids. The CDR3 DNA sequence: TGTGCCAGCAGTGAGGGGGCGTATGGTTCACCCCTCCACTTT. This encodes CASSEGAYGSPLHF.

The V and J genes are TRBV19 and TRBJ1-5, with TRBD1 as a possible D gene (6 bases). Germline CDR1 and CDR2: LNHDA and SQIVND (reference sequence). This CDR3 region has 14 residues. V shed 4 bases and J shed 4 bases, with 11 bases lying between them. The CDR3: CASSKDSLNQPQHF. CDR3 nucleotides: TGTGCCAGTAGTAAGGACAGCCTAAATCAGCCCCAGCATTTT.

The sample holds one count of this clone. V usage is TRBV7-9 and J usage is TRBJ2-2; 8 bases are shared with TRBD1. CDR3 size: 15 residues. The V and J ends lost 4 bases and 2 bases, in that order; junction bases with no gene match: 3. Germline V lookup: CDR1 SEHNR, CDR2 FQNEAQ (reference sequence). As DNA, the CDR3 is TGTGCCAGCAGCTCCGACAGGGGTAACACCGGGGAGCTGTTTTTT. This encodes CASSSDRGNTGELFF.

This CDR3 is CAITGVLSGNTIYF. In DNA form, the CDR3 reads TGTGCCATCACGGGGGTGCTCTCTGGAAACACCATATATTTT. This chain uses TRBV10-3 with TRBJ1-3, with D perhaps TRBD1 (5 bases). The CDR3 is 14 residues long. The germline V gene has CDR1 ENHRY and CDR2 SYGVKD. Trimming removed 7 bases at V and 0 bases at J, with 10 bases between.

The chain couples TRBV10-2 to TRBJ2-2; D unclear. Deletions cut 6 bases from V and 7 bases from J, with 9 bases between. The CDR3 extends over 12 amino acids. Germline assignment: CDR1 WSHSY and CDR2 SAAADI. The CDR3 nucleotides read TGCGCCAGCAGCGCAGTGTTCGGGGAGCTGTTTTTT. It specifies CASSAVFGELFF.

The gene calls are TRBV24-1 and TRBJ2-1; TRBD2 aligns across 8 bases. Germline CDR1 is KGHDR and CDR2 is SFDVKD. The CDR3 extends over 17 amino acids. Trimming took 0 bases from V and 0 from J; bases not matched to a gene: 3. Here the CDR3 DNA reads TGTGCCACCAGTGATTTGGGGAGCGGGGGCTCCTACAATGAGCAGTTCTTC. Protein product: CATSDLGSGGSYNEQFF.

The chain uses TRBV28 and TRBJ2-7, with a possible D match to TRBD1 (6 bases). The CDR3 is 17 amino acids. Trimming stripped 2 bases from V and 3 bases from J, with 20 bases between. Germline V gene lookup returns CDR1 MDHEN and CDR2 SYDVKM. The chain's CDR3 is CASSLSPRAGDSYEQYF. In nucleotides, the CDR3 is TGTGCCAGCAGTTTAAGCCCACGGGCAGGGGATAGCTACGAGCAGTACTTC.

The chain uses TRBV5-4 and TRBJ2-7; maybe TRBD1 (5 bases). CDR1 SGHNT and CDR2 YYREEE come from the germline V gene (reference sequence). V was trimmed by 0 bases and J by 0 bases, leaving 10 bases between them. This CDR3 comprises 15 residues. The CDR3 reads CASSLGLGASYEQYF. CDR3 coding DNA: TGTGCCAGCAGCTTGGGATTAGGGGCCTCCTACGAGCAGTACTTC.

The chain combines TRBV7-2 with TRBJ1-2, with 7 bases identical to TRBD1. The ends lost 5 bases at V and 5 bases at J; junction bases unmatched: 5. Germline CDR1 SGHTA, CDR2 FQGNSA. This CDR3 region has 13 residues. The chain's CDR3 is CASSLDRVYGYTF. The CDR3 nucleotides are TGTGCCAGCAGCCTCGACAGGGTTTATGGCTACACCTTC.